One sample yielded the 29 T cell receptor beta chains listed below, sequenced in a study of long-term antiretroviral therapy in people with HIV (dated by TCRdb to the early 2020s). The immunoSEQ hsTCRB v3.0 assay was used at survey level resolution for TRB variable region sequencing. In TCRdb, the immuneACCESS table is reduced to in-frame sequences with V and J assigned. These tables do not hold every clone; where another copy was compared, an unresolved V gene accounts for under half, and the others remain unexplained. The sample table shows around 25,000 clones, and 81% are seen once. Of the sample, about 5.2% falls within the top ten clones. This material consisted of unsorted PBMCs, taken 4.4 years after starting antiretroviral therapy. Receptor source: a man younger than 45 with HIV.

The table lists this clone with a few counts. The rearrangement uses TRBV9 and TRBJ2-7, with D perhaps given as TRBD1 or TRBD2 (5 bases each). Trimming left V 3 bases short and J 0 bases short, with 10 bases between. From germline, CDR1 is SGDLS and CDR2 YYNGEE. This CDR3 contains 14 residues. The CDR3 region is CASSARDGSYEQYF. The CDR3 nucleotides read TGTGCCAGCAGCGCCCGGGACGGCTCCTACGAGCAGTACTTC.

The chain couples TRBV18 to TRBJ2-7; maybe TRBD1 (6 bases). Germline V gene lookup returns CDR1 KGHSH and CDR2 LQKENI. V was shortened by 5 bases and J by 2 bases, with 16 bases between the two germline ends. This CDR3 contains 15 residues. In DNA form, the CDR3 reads TGTGCCAGCTCAGAAACAGGGCGTGGAACCTACGAGCAGTACTTC. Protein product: CASSETGRGTYEQYF.

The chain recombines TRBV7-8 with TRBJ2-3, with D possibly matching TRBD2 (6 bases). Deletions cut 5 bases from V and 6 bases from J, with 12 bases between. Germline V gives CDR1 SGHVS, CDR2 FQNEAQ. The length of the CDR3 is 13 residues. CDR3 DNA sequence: TGTGCCAGCAGCCCGACTAGAGCGGATACGCAGTATTTT. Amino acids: CASSPTRADTQYF.

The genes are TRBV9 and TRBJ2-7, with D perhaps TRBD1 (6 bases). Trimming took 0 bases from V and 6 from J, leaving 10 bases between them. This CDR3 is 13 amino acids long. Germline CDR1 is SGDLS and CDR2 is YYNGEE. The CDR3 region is CASSVEGVAEQYF. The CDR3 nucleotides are TGTGCCAGCAGCGTAGAGGGGGTCGCCGAGCAGTACTTC.

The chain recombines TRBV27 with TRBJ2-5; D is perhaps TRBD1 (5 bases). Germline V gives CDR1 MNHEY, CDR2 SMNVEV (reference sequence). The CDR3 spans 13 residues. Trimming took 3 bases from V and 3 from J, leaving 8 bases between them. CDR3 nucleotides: TGTGCCAGCAGTTTTGGCAGGGAAGAGACCCAGTACTTC. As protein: CASSFGREETQYF.

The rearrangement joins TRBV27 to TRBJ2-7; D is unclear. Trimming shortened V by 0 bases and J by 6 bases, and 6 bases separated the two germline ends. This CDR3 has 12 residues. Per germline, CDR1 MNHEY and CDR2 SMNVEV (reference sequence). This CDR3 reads CASSLSGSEQYF. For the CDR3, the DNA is TGTGCCAGCAGTTTATCAGGATCCGAGCAGTACTTC.

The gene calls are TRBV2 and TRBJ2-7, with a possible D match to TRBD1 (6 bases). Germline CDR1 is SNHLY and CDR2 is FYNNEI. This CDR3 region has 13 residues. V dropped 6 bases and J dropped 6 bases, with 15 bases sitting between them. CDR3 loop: CASRAMGAREQYF. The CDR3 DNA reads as TGTGCCAGCAGGGCTATGGGGGCTCGCGAGCAGTACTTC. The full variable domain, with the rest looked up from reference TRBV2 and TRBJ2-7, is EPEVTQTPSHQVTQMGQEVILRCVPISNHLYFYWYRQILGQKVEFLVSFYNNEISEKSEIFDDQFSVERPDGSNFTLKIRSTKLEDSAMYFCASRAMGAREQYFGPGTRLTVT.

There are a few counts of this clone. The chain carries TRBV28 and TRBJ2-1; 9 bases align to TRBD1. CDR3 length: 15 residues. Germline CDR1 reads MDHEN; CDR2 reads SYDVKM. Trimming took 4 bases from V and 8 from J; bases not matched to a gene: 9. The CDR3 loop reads CASSSGDREADEQFF. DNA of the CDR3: TGTGCCAGCAGTTCGGGGGACAGGGAAGCCGATGAGCAGTTCTTC.

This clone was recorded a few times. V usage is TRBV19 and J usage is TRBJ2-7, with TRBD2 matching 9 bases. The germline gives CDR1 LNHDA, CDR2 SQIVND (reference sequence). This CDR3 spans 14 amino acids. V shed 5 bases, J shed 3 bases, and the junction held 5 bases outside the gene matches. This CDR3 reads CASSAGLAGYEQYF. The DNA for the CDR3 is TGTGCCAGTAGTGCGGGACTAGCCGGCTACGAGCAGTACTTC.

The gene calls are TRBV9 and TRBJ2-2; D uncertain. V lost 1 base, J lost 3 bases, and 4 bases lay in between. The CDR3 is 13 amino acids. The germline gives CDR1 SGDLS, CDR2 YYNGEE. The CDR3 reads CASSVLDTGELFF. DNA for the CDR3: TGTGCCAGCAGCGTATTAGACACCGGGGAGCTGTTTTTT. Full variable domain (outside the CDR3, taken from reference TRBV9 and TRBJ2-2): DSGVTQTPKHLITATGQRVTLRCSPRSGDLSVYWYQQSLDQGLQFLIQYYNGEERAKGNILERFSAQQFPDLHSELNLSSLELGDSALYFCASSVLDTGELFFGEGSRLTVL.

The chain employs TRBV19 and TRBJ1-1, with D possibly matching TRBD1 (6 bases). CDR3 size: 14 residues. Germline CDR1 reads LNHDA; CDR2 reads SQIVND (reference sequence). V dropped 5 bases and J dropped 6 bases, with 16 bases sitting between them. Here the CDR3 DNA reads TGTGCCAGTAGTTGGGCCAGGGGACGATCTGAAGCTTTCTTT. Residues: CASSWARGRSEAFF. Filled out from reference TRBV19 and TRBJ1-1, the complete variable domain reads DGGITQSPKYLFRKEGQNVTLSCEQNLNHDAMYWYRQDPGQGLRLIYYSQIVNDFQKGDIAEGYSVSREKKESFPLTVTSAQKNPTAFYLCASSWARGRSEAFFGQGTRLTVV.

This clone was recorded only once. The CDR3, as DNA: TGTGCCAGCAGCCTAGAGAGGGGAACTGAAGCTTTCTTT. Amino acids: CASSLERGTEAFF. V is TRBV9 and J is TRBJ1-1, with D possibly being TRBD1 (5 bases). This CDR3 is built from 13 residues. Trimming pared 4 bases from V and 5 bases from J, leaving 12 bases between. CDR1 and CDR2 (germline): SGDLS, YYNGEE.

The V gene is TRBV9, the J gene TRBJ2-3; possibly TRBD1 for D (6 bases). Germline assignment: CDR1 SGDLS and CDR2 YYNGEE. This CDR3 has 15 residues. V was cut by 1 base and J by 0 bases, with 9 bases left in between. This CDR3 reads CASSVSRGSTDTQYF. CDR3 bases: TGTGCCAGCAGCGTATCCAGGGGTAGCACAGATACGCAGTATTTT.

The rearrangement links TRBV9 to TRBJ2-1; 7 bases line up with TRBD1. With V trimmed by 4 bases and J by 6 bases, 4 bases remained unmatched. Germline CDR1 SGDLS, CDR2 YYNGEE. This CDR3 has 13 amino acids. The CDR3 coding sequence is TGTGCCAGCAGCTTGGGACAGCGCAATGAGCAGTTCTTC. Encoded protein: CASSLGQRNEQFF.

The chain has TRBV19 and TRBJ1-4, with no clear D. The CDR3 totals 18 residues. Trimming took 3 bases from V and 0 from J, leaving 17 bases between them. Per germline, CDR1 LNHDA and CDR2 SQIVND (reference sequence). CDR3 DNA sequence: TGTGCCAGTAGTATCGAGGGATTTTTTAGAGCAACTAATGAAAAACTGTTTTTT. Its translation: CASSIEGFFRATNEKLFF.

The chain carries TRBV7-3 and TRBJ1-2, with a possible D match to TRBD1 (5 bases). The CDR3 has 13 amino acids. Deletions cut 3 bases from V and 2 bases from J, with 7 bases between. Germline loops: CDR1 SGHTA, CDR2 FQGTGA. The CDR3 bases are TGTGCCAGCAGCTTGACAGCGAACTATGGCTACACCTTC. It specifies CASSLTANYGYTF.

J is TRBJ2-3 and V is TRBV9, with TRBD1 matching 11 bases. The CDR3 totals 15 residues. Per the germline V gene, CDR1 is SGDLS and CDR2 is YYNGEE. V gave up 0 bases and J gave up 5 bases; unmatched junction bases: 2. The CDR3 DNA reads TGTGCCAGCAGCGTAGCTGGGACAGGGGGAGATACGCAGTATTTT. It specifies CASSVAGTGGDTQYF.

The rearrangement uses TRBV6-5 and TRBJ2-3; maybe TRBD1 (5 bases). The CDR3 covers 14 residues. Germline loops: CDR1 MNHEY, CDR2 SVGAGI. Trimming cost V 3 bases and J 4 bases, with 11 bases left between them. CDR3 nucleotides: TGTGCCAGCAGTTATTGGGGCGCTTCAGATACGCAGTATTTT. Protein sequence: CASSYWGASDTQYF.

The CDR3 is CASSDTDRGVSSYEQYF. As DNA, the CDR3 is TGTGCCAGCAGCGATACGGATCGAGGGGTGTCATCCTACGAGCAGTACTTC. The chain employs TRBV9 and TRBJ2-7; D tentatively reads TRBD1 or TRBD2 (5 bases each). From germline, CDR1 is SGDLS and CDR2 YYNGEE. CDR3 length equals 17 residues. Trimming removed 3 bases from V and 1 base from J, with 20 bases in between. Filled out from reference TRBV9 and TRBJ2-7, the complete variable domain reads DSGVTQTPKHLITATGQRVTLRCSPRSGDLSVYWYQQSLDQGLQFLIQYYNGEERAKGNILERFSAQQFPDLHSELNLSSLELGDSALYFCASSDTDRGVSSYEQYFGPGTRLTVT.

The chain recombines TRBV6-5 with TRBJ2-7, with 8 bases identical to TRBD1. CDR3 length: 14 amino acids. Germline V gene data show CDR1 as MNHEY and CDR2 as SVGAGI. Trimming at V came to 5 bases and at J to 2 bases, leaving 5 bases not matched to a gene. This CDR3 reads CASSPLTGAYEQYF. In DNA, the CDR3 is TGTGCCAGCAGTCCCTTGACAGGGGCCTACGAGCAGTACTTC.

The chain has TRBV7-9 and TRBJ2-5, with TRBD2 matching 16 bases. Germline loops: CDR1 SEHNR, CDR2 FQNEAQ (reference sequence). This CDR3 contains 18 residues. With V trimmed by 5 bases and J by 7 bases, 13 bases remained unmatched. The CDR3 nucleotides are TGTGCCAGCAGCAGCCAGGGACTAGCGGGGGGGCGATCCGCGACCCAGTACTTC. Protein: CASSSQGLAGGRSATQYF.

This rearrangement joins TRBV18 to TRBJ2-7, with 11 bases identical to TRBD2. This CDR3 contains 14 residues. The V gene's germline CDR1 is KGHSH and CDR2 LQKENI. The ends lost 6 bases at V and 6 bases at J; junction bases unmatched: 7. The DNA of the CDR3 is TGTGCCAGCTCCCCGCCGGGACTAGCGGTCGAGCAGTACTTC. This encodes CASSPPGLAVEQYF.

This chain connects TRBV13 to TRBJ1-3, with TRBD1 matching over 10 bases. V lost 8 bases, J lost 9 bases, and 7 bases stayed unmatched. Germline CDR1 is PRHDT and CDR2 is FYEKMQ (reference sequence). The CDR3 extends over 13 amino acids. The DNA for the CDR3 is TGTGCCAGCTTAATTAGGACAGGGGGCACCATATATTTT. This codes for CASLIRTGGTIYF.

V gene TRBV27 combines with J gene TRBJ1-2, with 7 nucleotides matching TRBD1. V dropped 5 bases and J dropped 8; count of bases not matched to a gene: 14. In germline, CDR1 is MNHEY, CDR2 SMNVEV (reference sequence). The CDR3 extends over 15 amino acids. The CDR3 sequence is CASSTLENRGNGYTF. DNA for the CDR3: TGTGCCAGCAGTACTCTGGAGAACAGGGGAAACGGCTACACCTTC.

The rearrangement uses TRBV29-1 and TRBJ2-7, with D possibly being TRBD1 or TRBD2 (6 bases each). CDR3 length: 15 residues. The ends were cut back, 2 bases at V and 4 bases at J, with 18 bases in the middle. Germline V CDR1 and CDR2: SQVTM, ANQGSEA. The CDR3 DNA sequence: TGCAGCGTTGAAATCATGGGGGGCGCGGGATACGAGCAGTACTTC. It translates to CSVEIMGGAGYEQYF.

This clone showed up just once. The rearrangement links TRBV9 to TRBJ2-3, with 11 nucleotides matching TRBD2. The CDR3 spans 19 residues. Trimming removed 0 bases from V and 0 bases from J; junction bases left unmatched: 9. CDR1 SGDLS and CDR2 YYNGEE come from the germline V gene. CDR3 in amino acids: CASSVAGTSGTSSTDTQYF. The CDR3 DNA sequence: TGTGCCAGCAGCGTAGCCGGGACTAGCGGAACCTCTAGCACAGATACGCAGTATTTT.

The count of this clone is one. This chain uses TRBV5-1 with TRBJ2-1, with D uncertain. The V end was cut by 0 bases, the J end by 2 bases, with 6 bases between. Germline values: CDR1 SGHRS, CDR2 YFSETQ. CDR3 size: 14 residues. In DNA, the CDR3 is TGCGCCAGCAGCTTGGGACCGACCTACAATGAGCAGTTCTTC. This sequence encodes CASSLGPTYNEQFF.

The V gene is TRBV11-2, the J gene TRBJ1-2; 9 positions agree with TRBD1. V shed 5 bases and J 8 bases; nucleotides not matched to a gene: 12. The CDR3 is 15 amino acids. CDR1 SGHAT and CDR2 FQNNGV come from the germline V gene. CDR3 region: CASSNRDRVFEGYTF. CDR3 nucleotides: TGTGCCAGCAGCAACCGGGACAGGGTTTTTGAGGGCTACACCTTC.

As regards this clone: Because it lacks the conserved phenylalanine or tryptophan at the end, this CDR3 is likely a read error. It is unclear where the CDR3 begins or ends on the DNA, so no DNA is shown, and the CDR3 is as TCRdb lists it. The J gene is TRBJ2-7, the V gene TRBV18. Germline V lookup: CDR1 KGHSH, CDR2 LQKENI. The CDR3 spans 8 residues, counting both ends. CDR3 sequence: CASSPRVP.